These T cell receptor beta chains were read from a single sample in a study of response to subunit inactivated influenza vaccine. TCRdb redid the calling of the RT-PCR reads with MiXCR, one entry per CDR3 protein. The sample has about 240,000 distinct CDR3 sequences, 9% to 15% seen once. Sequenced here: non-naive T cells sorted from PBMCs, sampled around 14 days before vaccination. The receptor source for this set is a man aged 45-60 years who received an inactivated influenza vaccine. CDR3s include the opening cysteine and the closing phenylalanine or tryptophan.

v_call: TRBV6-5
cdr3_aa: CASSYSQVQETQYF

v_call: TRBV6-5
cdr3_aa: CASSYSNLAGIYNEQFF

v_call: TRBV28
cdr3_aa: CASSLAPGGAYEQYF

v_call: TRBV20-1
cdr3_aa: CSAREGWDSYEQYF

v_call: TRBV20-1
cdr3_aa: CSARPSKTYEQYF

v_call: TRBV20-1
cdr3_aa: CSALPGTRRNSPLHF

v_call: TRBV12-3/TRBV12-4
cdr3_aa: CASSPGQLGEAFF

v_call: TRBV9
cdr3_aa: CASSVGGGDLRNNEQFF

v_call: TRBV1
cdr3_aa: CTSSQHSGGGRSYEQYF

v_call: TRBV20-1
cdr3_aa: CSADGVAGTLEQYF

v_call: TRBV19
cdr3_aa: CASSDRVGRNIQYF

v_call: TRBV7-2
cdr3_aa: CASSLSGGLAYEQYF

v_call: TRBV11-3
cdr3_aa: CASSLRGVNTEAFF

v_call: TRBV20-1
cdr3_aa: CSASRGWDTGELFF

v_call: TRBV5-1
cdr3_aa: CASSLERLVGEQFF

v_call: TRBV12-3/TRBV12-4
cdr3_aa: CASSRGAGGKNIQYF

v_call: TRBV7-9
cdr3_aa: CASSLGLGVQPQHF

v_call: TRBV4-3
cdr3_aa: CASSQEWTAVHQPQHF

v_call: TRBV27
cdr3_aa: CASSLSGFLTGVNTGELFF

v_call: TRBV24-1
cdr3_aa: CATSVSSGHTDTQYF

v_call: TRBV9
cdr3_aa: CASSVSGSSSKNIQYF

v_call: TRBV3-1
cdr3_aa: CASSQGGNFPRNEQFF

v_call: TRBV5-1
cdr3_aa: CASKGGYSYNEQFF

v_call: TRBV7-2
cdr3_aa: CASSLFHPYEQYF

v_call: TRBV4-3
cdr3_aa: CASSQDVQGGSPLHF

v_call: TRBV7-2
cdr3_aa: CASSFAIPRGGRGSKETQYF

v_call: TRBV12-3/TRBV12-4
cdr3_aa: CASRLAGADTQYF

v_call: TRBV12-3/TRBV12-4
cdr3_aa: CASSRGQRSEQYF

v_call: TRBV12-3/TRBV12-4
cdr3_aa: CASSRGRKVDEQFF

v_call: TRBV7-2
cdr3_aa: CHSSPTAGEYNEQFF

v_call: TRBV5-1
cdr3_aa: CASSPTSLADPDTDTQYF